This T cell receptor (beta chain) was obtained from a study of cytomegalovirus exposure and HLA in healthy donors. At the level of the study: The roughly 100 million unique TCR beta sequences, from around 200 million T cells, were found by an earlier analysis.

Points on this clone: Its target is unknown. Other DNA variants within this sample encode the same CDR3.

With 60 Vbeta and 13 Jbeta primers, the PCR was carried out. This table comes from immunoSEQ multiplex PCR, and its TCRdb copy is limited to in-frame clones, with some not included. In the table there are 120,000 or so clones, over 8.5% of which are singletons. The CDR3 consists of 13 residues. CDR1 and CDR2 (germline): SGHRS, YFSETQ. With V trimmed by 4 bases and J by 4 bases, 2 bases remained unmatched. Study outcomes and limitations: TCR beta sequences numbering under 20,000 were associated with HLA alleles at 0.05 false discovery rate in a later analysis.

The chain is built from TRBV5-1 and TRBJ1-2; 9 bases align to TRBD1. The sample comprised PBMCs. The TCR sequence derives from a woman in her forties in good health and CMV-seropositive. The CDR3 reads CASSPTGGYGYTF. The CDR3 DNA follows: TGCGCCAGCAGCCCGACAGGGGGCTATGGCTACACCTTC.